These 27 T cell receptor beta chains were sequenced from one sample in a study of blood T cell repertoires in COVID-19. Measured with immunoSEQ multiplex PCR; TCRdb has only the in-frame clones, and not every one. This sample has 60,000 or so clones, with about four fifths found just once. Sequences were obtained from peripheral blood. All receptors come from an elderly woman with acute or convalescent COVID-19.

This clone has only one observation. The chain carries TRBV6-5 and TRBJ1-1; D remains ambiguous. With 0 bases removed from V and 4 bases from J, the gap between germline ends came to 9 bases. Germline values: CDR1 MNHEY, CDR2 SVGAGI. The CDR3 length is 14 residues. The CDR3 region has the DNA TGTGCCAGCAGTTACTCGGGTCGAGGCACTGAAGCTTTCTTT. Translated: CASSYSGRGTEAFF.

The rearrangement links TRBV5-1 to TRBJ1-6, with D perhaps TRBD1 (5 bases). Between the trimmed V and J ends, which lost 0 bases and 13 bases, there was a span of 11 bases. This CDR3 is 13 amino acids long. Looked up from germline, CDR1 is SGHRS and CDR2 is YFSETQ. CDR3 bases: TGCGCCAGCAGCTTGGAGGGGTTCCCCCCCCTCCACTTT. Protein sequence: CASSLEGFPPLHF.

This sequence joins TRBV3-1 (or the pseudogene TRBV3-2) and TRBJ1-5; no clear D. CDR3 length equals 14 residues. Between the trimmed V and J ends, which lost 1 base and 4 bases, there was a span of 8 bases. Germline-derived CDR1 and CDR2 are LGHDT and YNNKEL (reference sequence). Written as DNA, the CDR3 is TGTGCCAGCAGCCAAGTGAGAGGAAATCAGCCCCAGCATTTT. This sequence encodes CASSQVRGNQPQHF.

This clone was found a few times. This chain uses TRBV6-5 with TRBJ2-1; 11 nucleotides match TRBD2. CDR1 MNHEY and CDR2 SVGAGI come from the germline V gene. With V trimmed by 10 bases and J by 8 bases, 10 bases remained unmatched. The CDR3 has 14 residues. This chain's CDR3 is CATILAGGFDEQFF. CDR3 bases: TGTGCCACCATTTTAGCGGGAGGGTTCGATGAGCAGTTCTTC.

This clone was detected once. V is TRBV7-3 and J is TRBJ1-2, with D perhaps TRBD1 (5 bases). CDR3 length: 14 amino acids. V was shortened by 0 bases and J by 7 bases, with 12 bases between the two germline ends. Germline V lookup: CDR1 SGHTA, CDR2 FQGTGA. CDR3 bases: TGTGCCAGCAGCTTAACGGCGGGGGGAGGTGGCTACACCTTC. This translates into CASSLTAGGGGYTF.

V is TRBV7-3 and J is TRBJ2-3; tentative D call: TRBD1 (6 bases). Germline V gene lookup returns CDR1 SGHTA and CDR2 FQGTGA. The V end was cut by 5 bases, the J end by 1 base, with 13 bases between. CDR3 size: 15 residues. CDR3 DNA: TGTGCCAGCAGCCCCGCCCCAGGGGGCACAGATACGCAGTATTTT. It yields the protein CASSPAPGGTDTQYF.

The J gene is TRBJ2-7, the V gene TRBV2, with 7 bases fitting TRBD1. The CDR3 is 13 amino acids. Unmatched junction bases numbered 4, after V lost 4 bases and J lost 4 bases. Per the germline V gene, CDR1 is SNHLY and CDR2 is FYNNEI. The chain's CDR3 is CASSGTGHYEQYF. As DNA, the CDR3 is TGTGCCAGCAGTGGGACAGGACATTACGAGCAGTACTTC.

The rearrangement uses TRBV5-1 and TRBJ2-1; D is unresolved. The V and J ends lost 2 bases and 5 bases respectively, with 5 bases between them. From germline, CDR1 is SGHRS and CDR2 YFSETQ. CDR3 size: 12 residues. The CDR3 region has the DNA TGCGCCAGCAGCTTTTCCAACAATGAGCAGTTCTTC. This translates into CASSFSNNEQFF.

The genes are TRBV18 and TRBJ1-5; D is undetermined. Germline V gives CDR1 KGHSH, CDR2 LQKENI. The CDR3 is 15 residues long. Trimming left V 3 bases short and J 6 bases short, with 15 bases between. The CDR3 coding sequence is TGTGCCAGCTCACCGGGGAGGGTCGGGATTCAGCCCCAGCATTTT. Translation: CASSPGRVGIQPQHF.

This clone was counted between two and nine times. The chain recombines TRBV19 with TRBJ2-6, with D perhaps matching TRBD2 (6 bases). CDR1 LNHDA and CDR2 SQIVND come from the germline V gene (reference sequence). CDR3 length: 15 amino acids. Trimming left V 3 bases short and J 3 bases short, with 9 bases between. The CDR3 sequence is CASSIGGNGANVLTF. The DNA of the CDR3 is TGTGCCAGTAGTATCGGAGGGAATGGGGCCAACGTCCTGACTTTC.

The chain employs TRBV29-1 and TRBJ2-7, with D hard to call. Germline V CDR1 and CDR2: SQVTM, ANQGSEA. This CDR3 region has 12 residues. The V and J ends lost 0 bases and 6 bases respectively, with 9 bases between them. DNA of the CDR3: TGCAGCGTTGAAGATCGAGCGACCGAGCAGTACTTC. Protein sequence: CSVEDRATEQYF.

This clone was seen a single time. The chain links TRBV28 to TRBJ2-2; TRBD2 agrees at 10 bases. Germline V CDR1 and CDR2: MDHEN, SYDVKM. With 6 bases clipped from V and 5 bases from J, the junction kept 15 bases outside the gene matches. The CDR3 has 18 amino acids. The CDR3 spells CASSAGTSGLAWTGELFF. DNA of the CDR3: TGTGCCAGCAGCGCCGGGACGTCGGGACTAGCGTGGACCGGGGAGCTGTTTTTT.

CDR3 nucleotides: TGTGCCAGCAGCTTGACACCAGGGCAGACTGAAGCTTTCTTT. Amino acids: CASSLTPGQTEAFF. This chain uses TRBV7-2 with TRBJ1-1; perhaps TRBD1 as D (5 bases). CDR3 length: 14 residues. Deletions cut 3 bases from V and 5 bases from J, with 13 bases between. The germline CDR1 and CDR2 sequences are SGHTA and FQGNSA.

The chain couples TRBV15 to TRBJ2-3, with 7 bases lining up with TRBD1. This CDR3 comprises 17 residues. Germline lookup yields CDR1 LNHNV and CDR2 YYDKDF (reference sequence). After removal of 0 bases from V and 4 bases from J, the junction contained 10 bases not matched to a gene. The DNA for the CDR3 is TGTGCCACCAGCAGAGATCGGAACAGGGGAGACCCAGATACGCAGTATTTT. Protein sequence: CATSRDRNRGDPDTQYF.

The chain combines TRBV28 with TRBJ1-6; D unclear. Trimming shortened V by 5 bases and J by 4 bases, and 9 bases separated the two germline ends. The CDR3 has 14 residues. CDR1 is MDHEN, CDR2 SYDVKM, per germline. CDR3 residues: CASSRSGYNSPLHF. CDR3 in DNA: TGTGCCAGCAGTAGATCAGGTTATAATTCACCCCTCCACTTT.

This chain connects TRBV10-2 to TRBJ2-7; 16 bases fit TRBD2. The CDR3 is made up of 18 amino acids. Germline values: CDR1 WSHSY, CDR2 SAAADI. V lost 6 bases to trimming and J lost 1 base; unmatched junction nucleotides: 9. CDR3 DNA: TGCGCCAGCAGGGGGGGACTAGCGGGAGGGCAGAGATCCTACGAGCAGTACTTC. It specifies CASRGGLAGGQRSYEQYF.

The chain is built from TRBV27 and TRBJ2-1; 12 bases are a match to TRBD2. Unmatched junction bases numbered 11, after V lost 5 bases and J lost 15 bases. The CDR3 is 14 amino acids. CDR1 MNHEY and CDR2 SMNVEV come from the germline V gene (reference sequence). The CDR3 DNA sequence: TGTGCCAGCAGTCTCCAATCGACTAGCGGGAGAGGGTTCTTC. Protein sequence: CASSLQSTSGRGFF.

The J gene is TRBJ1-1, the V gene TRBV12-3 or TRBV12-4; no firm D call. The CDR3 spans 11 residues. Trimming took 10 bases from V and 6 from J, leaving 12 bases between them. CDR3 coding DNA: TGTGCCACGAGGTTGAGGGCTGAAGCTTTCTTT. This gives the protein CATRLRAEAFF.

This chain joins TRBV9 and TRBJ2-1, with 15 nucleotides matching TRBD2. Germline V gene lookup returns CDR1 SGDLS and CDR2 YYNGEE. The CDR3 is made up of 17 amino acids. Trimming took 4 bases from V and 9 from J; bases not matched to a gene: 11. This CDR3 reads CASSSGTSGGSLGEQFF. The CDR3 DNA reads as TGTGCCAGCAGCTCAGGGACTAGCGGGGGGTCCCTTGGTGAGCAGTTCTTC. The variable domain in full, completed from reference TRBV9 and TRBJ2-1, reads DSGVTQTPKHLITATGQRVTLRCSPRSGDLSVYWYQQSLDQGLQFLIQYYNGEERAKGNILERFSAQQFPDLHSELNLSSLELGDSALYFCASSSGTSGGSLGEQFFGPGTRLTVL.

V usage is TRBV3-1 (or the pseudogene TRBV3-2) and J usage is TRBJ2-3; TRBD2 is a possible D gene (6 bases). The CDR3 spans 14 residues. Germline lookup yields CDR1 LGHDT and CDR2 YNNKEL (reference sequence). The V end was cut by 4 bases, the J end by 4 bases, with 12 bases between. In DNA form, the CDR3 reads TGTGCCAGCAGCCTCCGGGACTCATCAGATACGCAGTATTTT. Translating it yields CASSLRDSSDTQYF.

The chain couples TRBV18 to TRBJ1-6; 7 bases match TRBD1. V lost 6 bases and J lost 5; bases outside the gene matches: 10. CDR1 and CDR2 from the germline V gene are KGHSH and LQKENI. This CDR3 comprises 16 residues. The CDR3 sequence is CASSHDGTENNSPLHF. CDR3 coding DNA: TGTGCCAGCTCGCACGACGGGACAGAGAATAATTCACCCCTCCACTTT.

The chain couples TRBV24-1 to TRBJ2-2; the D gene is possibly TRBD1 (6 bases). V lost 3 bases and J 5 bases, leaving 12 bases between the germline ends. The CDR3 runs 15 residues. Germline V gives CDR1 KGHDR, CDR2 SFDVKD. CDR3 sequence: CATSDTGLGTGELFF. CDR3 bases: TGTGCCACCAGTGATACAGGGCTTGGTACCGGGGAGCTGTTTTTT.

The rearrangement joins TRBV30 to TRBJ1-3; D gene unclear. This CDR3 has 17 residues. Germline CDR1 GTSNPN, CDR2 SVGIG (reference sequence). Trimming pared 2 bases from V and 0 bases from J, leaving 17 bases between. CDR3 loop: CAWSLGTLASSGNTIYF. As DNA, the CDR3 is TGTGCCTGGAGTTTGGGCACCCTGGCTTCCTCTGGAAACACCATATATTTT.

The chain has TRBV28 and TRBJ1-2; unclear D gene. The CDR3 spans 12 residues. Germline CDR1 MDHEN, CDR2 SYDVKM. Trimming pared 6 bases from V and 4 bases from J, leaving 9 bases between. The CDR3 DNA follows: TGTGCCAGCAGACGACTGGCCTATGGCTACACCTTC. Its translation: CASRRLAYGYTF.

The gene calls are TRBV18 and TRBJ1-4, with D perhaps TRBD1 (6 bases). Germline values: CDR1 KGHSH, CDR2 LQKENI. This CDR3 is built from 14 residues. Trimming shortened V by 8 bases and J by 2 bases, and 12 bases separated the two germline ends. The CDR3 sequence is CASGWTATNEKLFF. The CDR3 nucleotides are TGTGCCAGCGGATGGACAGCCACTAATGAAAAACTGTTTTTT.

Here the CDR3 reads CASRFLTIAYEQYF. The CDR3 nucleotides read TGTGCCAGCAGGTTCCTTACAATCGCTTACGAGCAGTACTTC. V gene TRBV6-7 combines with J gene TRBJ2-7, with no clear D. TRBV6-7 is reported as an ORF; its role is uncertain. The CDR3 runs 14 residues. V lost 6 bases, J lost 4 bases, and 16 bases lay in between.

The chain carries TRBV2 and TRBJ1-1, with 10 bases that match TRBD1. CDR3 length: 15 residues. Germline V gene lookup returns CDR1 SNHLY and CDR2 FYNNEI. J was trimmed by 5 bases and V by 6 bases; bases with no gene match: 9. The CDR3 bases are TGTGCCAGCAGCCAAGACAGGGGGCTCAGGACTGAAGCTTTCTTT. Translating gives CASSQDRGLRTEAFF.